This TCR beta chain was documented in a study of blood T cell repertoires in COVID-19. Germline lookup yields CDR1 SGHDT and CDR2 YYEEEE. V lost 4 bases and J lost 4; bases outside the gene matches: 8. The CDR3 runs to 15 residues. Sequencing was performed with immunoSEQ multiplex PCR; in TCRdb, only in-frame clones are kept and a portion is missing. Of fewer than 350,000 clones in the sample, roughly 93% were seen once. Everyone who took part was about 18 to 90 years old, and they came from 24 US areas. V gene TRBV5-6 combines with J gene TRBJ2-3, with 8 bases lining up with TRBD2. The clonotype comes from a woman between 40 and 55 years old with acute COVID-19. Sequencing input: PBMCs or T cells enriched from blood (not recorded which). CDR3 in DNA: TGTGCCAGCAGCCCCGGGACTAGGCTCCCAGATACGCAGTATTTT. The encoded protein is CASSPGTRLPDTQYF.